This is a list of T cell receptor beta chains from one sample in a study of T cell responses to AZD1222 COVID-19 vaccine. Method: immunoSEQ multiplex PCR; TCRdb's copy keeps in-frame clones and lacks some. The sample has under 140,000 clones; roughly 93% are singletons. The input for sequencing was peripheral blood, taken 28 days after the second AZD1222 dose. The receptors originated from an adult who received the AZD1222 COVID-19 vaccine. Each CDR3 is given with its conserved first and last residue. A D gene is named only where the DNA matches it firmly. Clone sizes are given selectively: once, few, many, or a class where the clone is expanded.

abundance: NA
d_gene: NA
v_gene: TRBV3-1/TRBV3-2
j_gene: TRBJ1-1
CDR3nt: TGTGCCAGCAGTCGGATATTAGAGAACACTGAAGCTTTCTTT
CDR3aa: CASSRILENTEAFF

abundance: NA
d_gene: TRBD2
v_gene: TRBV7-6
j_gene: TRBJ2-3
CDR3nt: TGTGCCAGCAGCCCCACTAGCGGGAGCACAGATACGCAGTATTTT
CDR3aa: CASSPTSGSTDTQYF

abundance: NA
d_gene: NA
v_gene: TRBV6-1
j_gene: TRBJ2-5
CDR3nt: TGTGCCAGCAGTGAGAGGACAGTAGGGGTAGAGACCCAGTACTTC
CDR3aa: CASSERTVGVETQYF

abundance: few
d_gene: NA
v_gene: TRBV6-4
j_gene: TRBJ1-2
CDR3nt: TGTGCCAGCAGGACCACAGGGAACTATGGCTACACCTTC
CDR3aa: CASRTTGNYGYTF

abundance: NA
d_gene: TRBD1
v_gene: TRBV18
j_gene: TRBJ1-5
CDR3nt: TGTGCCAGCTCACAGACAGGGGATAGCAATCAGCCCCAGCATTTT
CDR3aa: CASSQTGDSNQPQHF

abundance: NA
d_gene: NA
v_gene: TRBV3-1/TRBV3-2
j_gene: TRBJ1-2
CDR3nt: TGTGCCAGCAGCCACAGGCGGAGTAACTATGGCTACACCTTC
CDR3aa: CASSHRRSNYGYTF

abundance: NA
d_gene: NA
v_gene: TRBV5-1
j_gene: TRBJ1-5
CDR3nt: TGCGCCAGCAGCCCTGGGTCGGATTTTGGTGGGCCCCAGCATTTT
CDR3aa: CASSPGSDFGGPQHF

abundance: NA
d_gene: TRBD2
v_gene: TRBV7-9
j_gene: TRBJ2-3
CDR3nt: TGTGCCAGCAGCTTAGCCGGGACTAGCAAATCTAGCACAGATACGCAGTATTTT
CDR3aa: CASSLAGTSKSSTDTQYF

abundance: NA
d_gene: TRBD1
v_gene: TRBV19
j_gene: TRBJ1-2
CDR3nt: TGTGCCAGTAGTTCCTGGACAGGGGCCACCTATGGCTACACCTTC
CDR3aa: CASSSWTGATYGYTF

abundance: NA
d_gene: NA
v_gene: TRBV9
j_gene: TRBJ2-7
CDR3nt: TGTGCCAGCAGCGTAGGTGACAGGACAAACGAGCAGTACTTC
CDR3aa: CASSVGDRTNEQYF

abundance: NA
d_gene: NA
v_gene: TRBV9
j_gene: TRBJ1-2
CDR3nt: TGTGCCAGCAGCGTAGGCTTTACGGGGGGTTCGGACTATGGCTACACCTTC
CDR3aa: CASSVGFTGGSDYGYTF

abundance: NA
d_gene: NA
v_gene: TRBV5-4
j_gene: TRBJ1-1
CDR3nt: TGTGCCAGCAGCTTACCCCCTGAAGCTTTCTTT
CDR3aa: CASSLPPEAFF

abundance: NA
d_gene: NA
v_gene: TRBV12-3/TRBV12-4
j_gene: TRBJ2-3
CDR3nt: TGTGCCAGCAGTTTAGAGTGGTCAGATACGCAGTATTTT
CDR3aa: CASSLEWSDTQYF

abundance: NA
d_gene: NA
v_gene: TRBV2
j_gene: TRBJ1-2
CDR3nt: TGTGCCAGCAGTGAAGTAGTAGGGGACTATGGCTACACCTTC
CDR3aa: CASSEVVGDYGYTF

abundance: NA
d_gene: NA
v_gene: TRBV11-2
j_gene: TRBJ2-6
CDR3nt: TGTGCCAGCTCCCCGGACCCAGTTTTTCCACTCTCTGGGGCCAACGTCCTGACTTTC
CDR3aa: CASSPDPVFPLSGANVLTF

abundance: NA
d_gene: TRBD2
v_gene: TRBV19
j_gene: TRBJ2-7
CDR3nt: TGTGCCAGTAGTATTGAGGTTAGCGGGACTTACGAGCAGTACTTC
CDR3aa: CASSIEVSGTYEQYF

abundance: few
d_gene: NA
v_gene: TRBV5-1
j_gene: TRBJ1-2
CDR3nt: TGCGCCAGCCGCCCGTGGGCGACTAACTATGGCTACACCTTC
CDR3aa: CASRPWATNYGYTF

abundance: NA
d_gene: TRBD2
v_gene: TRBV15
j_gene: TRBJ2-7
CDR3nt: TGTGCCACCAGCAGAGAGTTGGGACTAGACAAATCCTACGAGCAGTACTTC
CDR3aa: CATSRELGLDKSYEQYF

abundance: NA
d_gene: NA
v_gene: TRBV18
j_gene: TRBJ2-2
CDR3nt: TGTGCCAGCTCATCGCCGGGAACAAACACCGGGGAGCTGTTTTTT
CDR3aa: CASSSPGTNTGELFF

abundance: NA
d_gene: TRBD2
v_gene: TRBV7-6
j_gene: TRBJ2-7
CDR3nt: TGTGCCAGCAGCTTCGGTAGCGGGGTGCCCTACGAGCAGTACTTC
CDR3aa: CASSFGSGVPYEQYF

abundance: NA
d_gene: TRBD1
v_gene: TRBV29-1
j_gene: TRBJ1-2
CDR3nt: TGCAGCGTTGAAGCCCATAGGCGGGCAGGGGGAGGCTACACCTTC
CDR3aa: CSVEAHRRAGGGYTF

abundance: once
d_gene: NA
v_gene: TRBV10-2
j_gene: TRBJ1-6
CDR3nt: TGCGCCAGCAGTGATAGCTCCTATAATTCACCCCTCCACTTT
CDR3aa: CASSDSSYNSPLHF

abundance: NA
d_gene: NA
v_gene: TRBV4-2
j_gene: TRBJ2-3
CDR3nt: TGTGCCAGCAGCCAGGCCCTCTCTGGGACGCAGTATTTT
CDR3aa: CASSQALSGTQYF

abundance: NA
d_gene: NA
v_gene: TRBV6-5
j_gene: TRBJ1-2
CDR3nt: TGTGCCAGCAGCCACGCTGCGGGGGGGGAGTATGGCTACACCTTC
CDR3aa: CASSHAAGGEYGYTF

abundance: NA
d_gene: NA
v_gene: TRBV10-3
j_gene: TRBJ1-6
CDR3nt: TGTGCCATCAGCCAAGAAGGTGGACCCCTCCACTTT
CDR3aa: CAISQEGGPLHF

abundance: NA
d_gene: NA
v_gene: TRBV2
j_gene: TRBJ1-6
CDR3nt: TGTGCCAGCAAGGGAGGGGCCGCCGTTTCACCCCTCCACTTT
CDR3aa: CASKGGAAVSPLHF

abundance: NA
d_gene: TRBD2
v_gene: TRBV6-5
j_gene: TRBJ2-7
CDR3nt: TGTGCCAGCAGTTACTCGAAATCGGGGCAGCGGGGCGAGCAGTACTTC
CDR3aa: CASSYSKSGQRGEQYF

abundance: NA
d_gene: NA
v_gene: TRBV9
j_gene: TRBJ1-2
CDR3nt: TGTGCCAGCAGCCCCTTGCGGGGTGGCTACACCTTC
CDR3aa: CASSPLRGGYTF

abundance: NA
d_gene: NA
v_gene: TRBV14
j_gene: TRBJ2-3
CDR3nt: TGTGCCAGCAATAAGGGTTCCACAGATACGCAGTATTTT
CDR3aa: CASNKGSTDTQYF

abundance: NA
d_gene: NA
v_gene: TRBV2
j_gene: TRBJ1-5
CDR3nt: TGTGCCAGCAGTGAATCCTGGGGCAATCAGCCCCAGCATTTT
CDR3aa: CASSESWGNQPQHF

abundance: NA
d_gene: TRBD2
v_gene: TRBV10-3
j_gene: TRBJ2-7
CDR3nt: TGTGCCATCAGTGAGTCGATAGCGGGAGCGGAGGAGCAGTACTTC
CDR3aa: CAISESIAGAEEQYF

abundance: NA
d_gene: TRBD1
v_gene: TRBV12-5
j_gene: TRBJ1-3
CDR3nt: TGTGCTAGTGGTTTGCCGTATTCACTCGGGACAGTTCTCTCTGGAAACACCATATATTTT
CDR3aa: CASGLPYSLGTVLSGNTIYF

abundance: NA
d_gene: NA
v_gene: TRBV6-6
j_gene: TRBJ1-1
CDR3nt: TGTGCCAGCAGTCCCTTTGGGCGGCAATCTTTAATGAACACTGAAGCTTTCTTT
CDR3aa: CASSPFGRQSLMNTEAFF

abundance: NA
d_gene: NA
v_gene: TRBV5-4
j_gene: TRBJ2-1
CDR3nt: TGTGCCAGCAGCTTGGCTAGCTCCTACAATGAGCAGTTCTTC
CDR3aa: CASSLASSYNEQFF

abundance: once
d_gene: NA
v_gene: TRBV7-8
j_gene: TRBJ2-3
CDR3nt: TGTGCCAGCAGCTTTCTCAGCGGTATCACAGATACGCAGTATTTT
CDR3aa: CASSFLSGITDTQYF

abundance: NA
d_gene: NA
v_gene: TRBV27
j_gene: TRBJ2-3
CDR3nt: TGTGCCAGCAGCCAAGGAACCCTTCGGTCAGATACGCAGTATTTT
CDR3aa: CASSQGTLRSDTQYF

abundance: NA
d_gene: TRBD1
v_gene: TRBV5-6
j_gene: TRBJ1-5
CDR3nt: TGTGCCAGCAGCTTGGCGGGGACAGGGGATCAGCCCCAGCATTTT
CDR3aa: CASSLAGTGDQPQHF

abundance: NA
d_gene: NA
v_gene: TRBV2
j_gene: TRBJ1-6
CDR3nt: TGTGCCAGCAGTGGAAGGCTGGGGGATTCACCCCTCCACTTT
CDR3aa: CASSGRLGDSPLHF

abundance: once
d_gene: TRBD2
v_gene: TRBV3-1/TRBV3-2
j_gene: TRBJ2-3
CDR3nt: TGTGCCAGCAGCCAAGGAGCTAGCGGGATCACAGATACGCAGTATTTT
CDR3aa: CASSQGASGITDTQYF

abundance: NA
d_gene: TRBD2
v_gene: TRBV2
j_gene: TRBJ2-3
CDR3nt: TGTGCCAGCAGTGGGACTAGCGGGGGGGTAAGCACAGATACGCAGTATTTT
CDR3aa: CASSGTSGGVSTDTQYF

abundance: NA
d_gene: TRBD1
v_gene: TRBV5-4
j_gene: TRBJ1-2
CDR3nt: TGTGCCAGCAGCTGGTCGGGACAGGGGAATGGCTACACCTTC
CDR3aa: CASSWSGQGNGYTF

abundance: NA
d_gene: TRBD2
v_gene: TRBV28
j_gene: TRBJ2-2
CDR3nt: TGTGCCAGCAACGGCGGGAGGGGCCAGACCGGGGAGCTGTTTTTT
CDR3aa: CASNGGRGQTGELFF

abundance: NA
d_gene: TRBD1
v_gene: TRBV9
j_gene: TRBJ1-4
CDR3nt: TGTGCCAGCAGCGAAACCGGGACAGGGCGAGAAAAACTGTTTTTT
CDR3aa: CASSETGTGREKLFF

abundance: NA
d_gene: TRBD1
v_gene: TRBV10-2
j_gene: TRBJ1-6
CDR3nt: TGCGCCAGCAAAGGACAGGGAAATTCACCCCTCCACTTT
CDR3aa: CASKGQGNSPLHF

abundance: once
d_gene: TRBD2
v_gene: TRBV9
j_gene: TRBJ2-1
CDR3nt: TGTGCCAGCAGCGTAAGGCTAGCGGGGGTTGGTGAGCAGTTCTTC
CDR3aa: CASSVRLAGVGEQFF

abundance: NA
d_gene: NA
v_gene: TRBV5-1
j_gene: TRBJ2-5
CDR3nt: TGCGCCAGCAGCTTGGGCGCCGGGGGACTTTACCAAGAGACCCAGTACTTC
CDR3aa: CASSLGAGGLYQETQYF

abundance: NA
d_gene: NA
v_gene: TRBV6-5
j_gene: TRBJ1-2
CDR3nt: TGTGCCAGCAAGCAATTTAACTATGGCTACACCTTC
CDR3aa: CASKQFNYGYTF

abundance: NA
d_gene: TRBD1
v_gene: TRBV5-1
j_gene: TRBJ1-6
CDR3nt: TGCGCCAGCAGCTTGGTCTGGGGCAGGGGGGATAATTCACCCCTCCACTTT
CDR3aa: CASSLVWGRGDNSPLHF

abundance: NA
d_gene: TRBD1
v_gene: TRBV5-1
j_gene: TRBJ1-3
CDR3nt: TGCGCCAGCAGCTGGGACAGGGGAAACACCATATATTTT
CDR3aa: CASSWDRGNTIYF

abundance: NA
d_gene: NA
v_gene: TRBV5-8
j_gene: TRBJ2-3
CDR3nt: TGTGCCAGCAGCCCTCGCCGCACAGATACGCAGTATTTT
CDR3aa: CASSPRRTDTQYF

abundance: NA
d_gene: NA
v_gene: TRBV7-8
j_gene: TRBJ1-5
CDR3nt: TGTGCCAGCAGCCTCGGTCGGGAGGTGGGCAATCAGCCCCAGCATTTT
CDR3aa: CASSLGREVGNQPQHF

abundance: NA
d_gene: TRBD2
v_gene: TRBV3-1/TRBV3-2
j_gene: TRBJ2-1
CDR3nt: TGTGCCAGCAGCCAATTCGTAGGTAGCGGGAGGCAGTTCTTC
CDR3aa: CASSQFVGSGRQFF

abundance: NA
d_gene: NA
v_gene: TRBV6-5
j_gene: TRBJ1-1
CDR3nt: TGTGCCAGCAGTTATGGTCAGGATAGCACTGAAGCTTTCTTT
CDR3aa: CASSYGQDSTEAFF

abundance: NA
d_gene: NA
v_gene: TRBV27
j_gene: TRBJ1-1
CDR3nt: TGTGCCAGCAGTGAAACAGGTGAACCCACTGAAGCTTTCTTT
CDR3aa: CASSETGEPTEAFF